The 23 T cell receptor beta chains in this list originate from one sample, sequenced in a study of shared clonotypes between healthy human individuals. The protocol was immunoSEQ multiplex PCR, while the TCRdb copy is restricted to in-frame clones and leaves out a portion. The sample holds 2.5 million or so clones, approximately 92% seen once. Sequenced: naive CD4+ T cells sorted from blood. Subset here: CD45RA+ positively selected. Receptors were obtained from a young man in good health.

V gene TRBV30 combines with J gene TRBJ1-5; D remains ambiguous. CDR3 length equals 14 residues. CDR1 GTSNPN and CDR2 SVGIG come from the germline V gene (reference sequence). The V and J ends lost 0 bases and 3 bases respectively, with 9 bases between them. The CDR3 loop reads CAWSVKGSNQPQHF. In nucleotides, the CDR3 is TGTGCCTGGAGTGTAAAAGGGTCCAATCAGCCCCAGCATTTT.

The chain couples TRBV6-5 to TRBJ2-2; TRBD2 matches at 12 bases. Germline V gene data show CDR1 as MNHEY and CDR2 as SVGAGI. The CDR3 is 15 residues long. The junction had 4 bases not matched to a gene; V was cut back by 5 bases and J by 6 bases. The CDR3 loop reads CASSTRTSGAGELFF. The CDR3 nucleotides are TGTGCCAGCAGTACCCGGACTAGCGGGGCCGGGGAGCTGTTTTTT.

The V and J genes are TRBV5-1 and TRBJ1-6; TRBD1 is a possible D gene (6 bases). The CDR3 contains 14 residues. Germline V gene lookup returns CDR1 SGHRS and CDR2 YFSETQ. V was cut by 4 bases and J by 10 bases, with 15 bases left in between. The CDR3 loop reads CASSPAGVESPLHF. CDR3 nucleotide sequence: TGCGCCAGCAGCCCGGCAGGGGTTGAGTCACCCCTCCACTTT.

The rearrangement links TRBV5-1 to TRBJ2-3, with 8 bases identical to TRBD2. The CDR3 extends over 20 amino acids. Germline CDR1 reads SGHRS; CDR2 reads YFSETQ. Germline trimming cut 0 bases from V and 3 bases from J; bases unmatched to any gene: 18. CDR3 sequence (DNA): TGCGCCAGCAGCTTGGCCAAAACAAGCGGGGGAGACCGCCCGACAGATACGCAGTATTTT. Translating it yields CASSLAKTSGGDRPTDTQYF.

V gene TRBV4-2 combines with J gene TRBJ2-6, with 12 bases identical to TRBD2. With 4 bases clipped from V and 4 bases from J, the junction kept 14 bases outside the gene matches. The CDR3 runs 20 residues. Germline V gene data show CDR1 as LGHNA and CDR2 as YNFKEQ. CDR3 in DNA: TGTGCCAGCAGCCGGCAAAGTCCCGGGACTAGCGGGTTAGGGGCCAACGTCCTGACTTTC. Translating it yields CASSRQSPGTSGLGANVLTF.

This clone is a singleton in its sample. The chain recombines TRBV10-1 with TRBJ1-5, with TRBD1 as a possible D gene (5 bases). V lost 6 bases and J 0 bases, leaving 15 bases between the germline ends. The germline V gene has CDR1 WNHNN and CDR2 SYGVQD (reference sequence). The CDR3 is 16 residues long. The CDR3 bases are TGCGCCAGCAGCGGGGGGACCCCCGGTAGCAATCAGCCCCAGCATTTT. It encodes CASSGGTPGSNQPQHF.

V usage is TRBV5-4 and J usage is TRBJ2-5, with TRBD1 matching over 12 bases. V shed 3 bases, J shed 4 bases, and the junction held 7 bases outside the gene matches. This CDR3 region has 16 residues. Germline CDR1 reads SGHNT; CDR2 reads YYREEE (reference sequence). The CDR3 loop is CASSSRDRGHRETQYF. The DNA of the CDR3 is TGTGCCAGCAGCTCCCGGGACAGGGGGCATCGAGAGACCCAGTACTTC.

J is TRBJ2-2 and V is TRBV13; TRBD2 is a possible D gene (6 bases). Germline V lookup: CDR1 PRHDT, CDR2 FYEKMQ (reference sequence). The CDR3 is 14 amino acids. Trimming pared 6 bases from V and 4 bases from J, leaving 12 bases between. In nucleotides, the CDR3 is TGTGCCAGCAGTGGGAGGACTTTCACCGGGGAGCTGTTTTTT. It codes for CASSGRTFTGELFF. Supplemented by reference TRBV13 and TRBJ2-2, the full variable domain reads AAGVIQSPRHLIKEKRETATLKCYPIPRHDTVYWYQQGPGQDPQFLISFYEKMQSDKGSIPDRFSAQQFSDYHSELNMSSLELGDSALYFCASSGRTFTGELFFGEGSRLTVL.

The chain is built from TRBV5-6 and TRBJ2-7; tentatively, D is TRBD1 or TRBD2 (5 bases each). Germline CDR1 reads SGHDT; CDR2 reads YYEEEE. V was clipped by 4 bases and J by 4 bases, with 21 bases between them. The CDR3 contains 16 residues. CDR3 in amino acids: CASSQEGHFREYEQYF. The CDR3, as DNA: TGTGCCAGCAGCCAAGAAGGACACTTCAGGGAGTACGAGCAGTACTTC.

V and J are TRBV5-4 and TRBJ2-6; D is unresolved. Germline V gene lookup returns CDR1 SGHNT and CDR2 YYREEE (reference sequence). CDR3 length equals 14 residues. V was pared by 6 bases and J by 4 bases, with 11 bases between. The CDR3 DNA reads TGTGCCAGCACTATACGAGGAGGGGCCAACGTCCTGACTTTC. Amino acids: CASTIRGGANVLTF. The full variable domain, in which reference TRBV5-4 and TRBJ2-6 provide the parts outside the CDR3, is ETGVTQSPTHLIKTRGQQVTLRCSSQSGHNTVSWYQQALGQGPQFIFQYYREEENGRGNFPPRFSGLQFPNYSSELNVNALELDDSALYLCASTIRGGANVLTFGAGSRLTVL.

This chain uses TRBV15 with TRBJ1-4; perhaps TRBD1 as D (5 bases). The CDR3 extends over 17 amino acids. Trimming shortened V by 1 base and J by 0 bases, and 12 bases separated the two germline ends. Germline V gives CDR1 LNHNV, CDR2 YYDKDF (reference sequence). The CDR3 sequence is CATSRGTPVATNEKLFF. In nucleotides, the CDR3 is TGTGCCACCAGCAGAGGGACACCGGTTGCAACTAATGAAAAACTGTTTTTT.

This clone was picked up a small number of times. This chain joins TRBV19 and TRBJ1-1, with TRBD1 as a possible D gene (6 bases). The V end lost 5 bases, the J end lost 3 bases, and 16 bases lay between the germline ends. The germline V gene has CDR1 LNHDA and CDR2 SQIVND (reference sequence). The CDR3 loop spans 15 amino acids. This CDR3 reads CASSSSWRGYTEAFF. The CDR3 nucleotides read TGTGCCAGTAGTTCCAGTTGGAGGGGGTACACTGAAGCTTTCTTT.

The J gene is TRBJ2-1, the V gene TRBV7-9; D may correspond to TRBD1 or TRBD2 (5 bases each). This CDR3 is 16 amino acids long. In germline, CDR1 is SEHNR, CDR2 FQNEAQ (reference sequence). The ends were cut back, 3 bases at V and 0 bases at J, with 12 bases in the middle. CDR3 in amino acids: CASSFQGRSSYNEQFF. CDR3 sequence (DNA): TGTGCCAGCAGCTTTCAGGGACGGAGCTCCTACAATGAGCAGTTCTTC.

The rearrangement uses TRBV6-5 and TRBJ2-7; unclear D gene. Trimming took off 5 bases at V and 1 base at J, with 6 bases between the two ends. Germline V gene sequence: CDR1 MNHEY, CDR2 SVGAGI. The CDR3 totals 12 residues. In DNA form, the CDR3 reads TGTGCCAGCAGTGATCGGTCCTACGAGCAGTACTTC. Its protein is CASSDRSYEQYF.

The V call is TRBV4-2, the J call TRBJ1-3, with D hard to call. Trimming shortened V by 0 bases and J by 4 bases, and 4 bases separated the two germline ends. The CDR3 sequence is 13 residues long. The V gene's germline CDR1 is LGHNA and CDR2 YNFKEQ. The CDR3 loop is CASSQDAGNTIYF. The CDR3 DNA reads TGTGCCAGCAGCCAAGATGCCGGAAACACCATATATTTT.

The chain joins TRBV14 to TRBJ1-5; D is uncertain. The germline V gene encodes CDR1 SGHDN and CDR2 FVKESK. V lost 5 bases and J lost 3, with 5 bases in between. The CDR3 has 12 residues. In nucleotides, the CDR3 is TGTGCCAGCAGCGCCGTCAATCAGCCCCAGCATTTT. It is translated as CASSAVNQPQHF.

This chain joins TRBV18 and TRBJ1-1, with D uncertain. V gave up 3 bases and J gave up 1 base, with 12 bases separating them. The CDR3 sequence is 15 residues long. The germline V gene encodes CDR1 KGHSH and CDR2 LQKENI. The CDR3: CASSPGWRQNTEAFF. The CDR3 DNA sequence: TGTGCCAGCTCACCTGGGTGGAGGCAGAACACTGAAGCTTTCTTT. Together with reference TRBV18 and TRBJ1-1, the CDR3 gives the full variable domain: NAGVMQNPRHLVRRRGQEARLRCSPMKGHSHVYWYRQLPEEGLKFMVYLQKENIIDESGMPKERFSAEFPKEGPSILRIQQVVRGDSAAYFCASSPGWRQNTEAFFGQGTRLTVV.

This chain links TRBV4-1 with TRBJ2-6; D possibly corresponds to TRBD1 (6 bases). Germline values: CDR1 MGHRA, CDR2 YSYEKL. V was clipped by 0 bases and J by 0 bases, with 15 bases between them. The CDR3 loop spans 19 amino acids. The CDR3 loop is CASSQELPGAYSGANVLTF. DNA for the CDR3: TGCGCCAGCAGCCAAGAGCTGCCAGGGGCCTACTCTGGGGCCAACGTCCTGACTTTC.

The CDR3 region is CASHKGLAGAGELFF. The CDR3 bases are TGTGCCAGCCATAAGGGATTAGCGGGAGCCGGGGAGCTGTTTTTT. This chain uses TRBV2 with TRBJ2-2; TRBD2 matches at 9 bases. V shed 8 bases and J 6 bases; nucleotides not matched to a gene: 10. CDR1 and CDR2 (germline): SNHLY, FYNNEI. The CDR3 is 15 residues long. The entire variable domain, with the rest obtained from reference TRBV2 and TRBJ2-2, is as follows: EPEVTQTPSHQVTQMGQEVILRCVPISNHLYFYWYRQILGQKVEFLVSFYNNEISEKSEIFDDQFSVERPDGSNFTLKIRSTKLEDSAMYFCASHKGLAGAGELFFGEGSRLTVL.

This clone turned up a few times. CDR3 in amino acids: CASSFVGTDGYTF. As DNA, the CDR3 is TGTGCCAGCAGCTTTGTGGGGACAGATGGCTACACCTTC. The V gene is TRBV7-9, the J gene TRBJ1-2, with 7 bases identical to TRBD1. CDR1 and CDR2 (germline): SEHNR, FQNEAQ (reference sequence). The CDR3 loop spans 13 amino acids. The V segment lost 3 bases and the J segment 6 bases; nucleotides outside the gene matches: 4.

The chain carries TRBV10-3 and TRBJ1-2; no reliable D call. The CDR3 runs 13 residues. Germline assignment: CDR1 ENHRY and CDR2 SYGVKD. V was cut by 3 bases and J by 8 bases, with 13 bases left in between. The CDR3 here is CAISDETVGGYTF. CDR3 bases: TGTGCCATCAGTGACGAGACCGTCGGGGGCTACACCTTC.

The V gene is TRBV5-8, the J gene TRBJ2-3; 8 bases map to TRBD1. The CDR3 is 15 residues long. V was clipped by 2 bases and J by 0 bases; unmatched bases: 2. CDR1 and CDR2 from the germline V gene are SGHTS and YDEGEE. CDR3 protein: CASSFDRGSTDTQYF. CDR3 DNA sequence: TGTGCCAGCAGCTTTGACAGGGGAAGCACAGATACGCAGTATTTT.

As to this clone: This same CDR3 is encoded by further DNA sequences in the sample. The rearrangement joins TRBV18 to TRBJ2-7; perhaps TRBD2 as D (6 bases). CDR1 KGHSH and CDR2 LQKENI come from the germline V gene. CDR3 size: 15 residues. V was shortened by 0 bases and J by 0 bases, with 9 bases between the two germline ends. The CDR3 is CASSPPGRSSYEQYF. CDR3 bases: TGTGCCAGCTCACCACCGGGGAGGAGCTCCTACGAGCAGTACTTC.